Following are 24 T cell receptor beta chains from one sample sequenced in a study of blood T cell repertoires in COVID-19 (dated by TCRdb to about 2020). To prepare the library, the immunoSEQ multiplex PCR assay was applied. Entries here come from immuneACCESS through TCRdb and include only in-frame sequences with V and J called. Some clones fail to appear in such tables; in the studies checked, an unresolved V gene covers under half of the shortfall, and the cause of the remainder is unknown. The sample table lists roughly 110,000 clones, around 78% of them with a count of one. The ten largest clones capture approximately 6.2% of the sample. The sample comprised peripheral blood. Receptors originate from a man at least 80 years old with COVID-19, enrolled during active disease.

V gene TRBV21-1 combines with J gene TRBJ1-5; the DNA was not compared with TRBD1, the D call given in the table. TRBV21-1 is deemed a pseudogene. CDR3 size: 15 residues. The CDR3 protein is CASSKPGACNQPQHF. CDR3 DNA: TGTGCCAGCAGCAAACCAGGGGCATGTAATCAGCCCCAGCATTTT.

CDR3 sequence (DNA): TGTGCCAGCTCCGACAGGGAGACAAATGAAAAACTGTTTTTT. This encodes CASSDRETNEKLFF. V gene TRBV18 combines with J gene TRBJ1-4, with TRBD1 matching over 7 bases. J gave up 5 bases and V 6 bases, and 6 bases lay outside the gene matches. Germline V gives CDR1 KGHSH, CDR2 LQKENI. The CDR3 length is 14 residues.

This clone was found once. The V call is TRBV29-1, the J call TRBJ2-2; D may be TRBD1 (6 bases). Trimming left V 7 bases short and J 7 bases short, with 13 bases between. The CDR3 is 12 amino acids. Germline loops: CDR1 SQVTM, CDR2 ANQGSEA. The DNA for the CDR3 is TGCAGCGCAACTCAGGGGATCGGGGAGCTGTTTTTT. It translates to CSATQGIGELFF.

This clone was observed a few times. The rearrangement uses TRBV7-2 and TRBJ1-2; tentatively, D is TRBD1 (6 bases). The germline gives CDR1 SGHTA, CDR2 FQGNSA. Trimming cost V 4 bases and J 4 bases, with 13 bases left between them. CDR3 size: 14 residues. For the CDR3, the DNA is TGTGCCAGCAGCTCCCAGTCAGGGGCCTATGGCTACACCTTC. This translates into CASSSQSGAYGYTF.

This chain connects TRBV9 to TRBJ2-3; 13 nucleotides agree with TRBD2. This CDR3 spans 20 amino acids. The germline gives CDR1 SGDLS, CDR2 YYNGEE. The V gene end was trimmed by 3 bases and the J gene end by 1 base; junction bases not matched to a gene: 14. The CDR3 protein is CASSEFNGLAGEYGTDTQYF. DNA for the CDR3: TGTGCCAGCAGCGAGTTCAACGGACTAGCGGGAGAGTATGGCACAGATACGCAGTATTTT.

The chain couples TRBV3-1 (or the pseudogene TRBV3-2) to TRBJ2-2; 7 positions match TRBD2. CDR1 and CDR2 (germline): LGHDT, YNNKEL (reference sequence). The CDR3 is 17 residues long. With 4 bases clipped from V and 1 base from J, the junction kept 9 bases outside the gene matches. In DNA, the CDR3 is TGTGCCAGCAGCCCCCGGGGAGGGGCGGGGAACACCGGGGAGCTGTTTTTT. This codes for CASSPRGGAGNTGELFF.

DNA for the CDR3: TGTGCCAGCAGTTACTCGATGGCGGAGAGGCCCCTGTACGAGCAGTACTTC. Its protein is CASSYSMAERPLYEQYF. V and J are TRBV6-2 or TRBV6-3 and TRBJ2-7; D remains ambiguous. Germline loops: CDR1 MNHEY, CDR2 SVGEGT. V was cut by 0 bases and J by 4 bases, with 19 bases left in between. The CDR3 has 17 amino acids.

The V gene is TRBV28, the J gene TRBJ1-3; D is unresolved. This CDR3 comprises 16 residues. The germline CDR1 and CDR2 sequences are MDHEN and SYDVKM. Between the trimmed V and J ends, which lost 3 bases and 6 bases, there was a span of 18 bases. CDR3 region: CASSLLISGNQNTIYF. CDR3 sequence (DNA): TGTGCCAGCAGTTTGTTGATTTCGGGAAATCAAAACACCATATATTTT.

The V and J genes are TRBV7-2 and TRBJ1-1, with 9 bases aligning to TRBD1. Germline V lookup: CDR1 SGHTA, CDR2 FQGNSA. The CDR3 runs to 15 residues. Trimming removed 4 bases from V and 4 bases from J; junction bases left unmatched: 7. For the CDR3, the DNA is TGTGCCAGCAGCTCCGACAGGGGGGAAGGCACTGAAGCTTTCTTT. Encoded protein: CASSSDRGEGTEAFF. Drawing the rest from reference TRBV7-2 and TRBJ1-1, the complete variable domain is GAGVSQSPSNKVTEKGKDVELRCDPISGHTALYWYRQSLGQGLEFLIYFQGNSAPDKSGLPSDRFSAERTGGSVSTLTIQRTQQEDSAVYLCASSSDRGEGTEAFFGQGTRLTVV.

This chain links TRBV7-2 with TRBJ1-3, with TRBD1 identical over 10 bases. The germline gives CDR1 SGHTA, CDR2 FQGNSA. Germline trimming cut 1 base from V and 2 bases from J; bases unmatched to any gene: 8. The CDR3 is made up of 18 amino acids. The CDR3 bases are TGTGCCAGCAGCTTAGTTGTGACAGGGGGCTTCCCTGGAAACACCATATATTTT. Its translation: CASSLVVTGGFPGNTIYF.

This clone was counted a few times. The rearrangement uses TRBV19 and TRBJ2-7, with D maybe TRBD1 (5 bases). The CDR3 runs 14 residues. V gave up 4 bases and J gave up 3 bases, with 13 bases separating them. The germline V gene encodes CDR1 LNHDA and CDR2 SQIVND (reference sequence). The chain's CDR3 is CASSSDAGYYEQYF. The CDR3 bases are TGTGCCAGTAGTAGCGACGCAGGGTACTACGAGCAGTACTTC.

This chain uses TRBV28 with TRBJ2-2; tentative D call: TRBD2 (6 bases). The CDR3 has 15 amino acids. Germline CDR1 is MDHEN and CDR2 is SYDVKM. V lost 6 bases and J lost 1, with 12 bases in between. The CDR3 reads CASRGGAGNTGELFF. CDR3 DNA sequence: TGTGCCAGCAGGGGCGGGGCAGGGAACACCGGGGAGCTGTTTTTT.

The rearrangement links TRBV4-3 to TRBJ2-1, with TRBD2 matching over 9 bases. J lost 6 bases, V lost 0 bases, and 9 bases had no gene match. The germline V gene has CDR1 LGHNA and CDR2 YSLEER. The CDR3 spans 17 residues. CDR3 sequence reads: CASSQEKAGGPFNEQFF. The CDR3, as DNA: TGCGCCAGCAGCCAAGAGAAGGCGGGAGGGCCTTTCAATGAGCAGTTCTTC.

The chain employs TRBV19 and TRBJ1-5; 9 nucleotides line up with TRBD1. V dropped 4 bases and J dropped 0; count of bases not matched to a gene: 13. The CDR3 consists of 19 residues. Per the germline V gene, CDR1 is LNHDA and CDR2 is SQIVND (reference sequence). This chain's CDR3 is CASSKIETGGWNSNQPQHF. CDR3 nucleotides: TGTGCCAGTAGTAAGATAGAGACAGGGGGTTGGAATAGCAATCAGCCCCAGCATTTT. The full variable domain, in which reference TRBV19 and TRBJ1-5 provide the parts outside the CDR3, is DGGITQSPKYLFRKEGQNVTLSCEQNLNHDAMYWYRQDPGQGLRLIYYSQIVNDFQKGDIAEGYSVSREKKESFPLTVTSAQKNPTAFYLCASSKIETGGWNSNQPQHFGDGTRLSIL.

The V and J genes are TRBV29-1 and TRBJ1-2; D is perhaps TRBD1 (5 bases). The CDR3 runs 13 residues. Trimming took 4 bases from V and 7 from J, leaving 16 bases between them. Germline V CDR1 and CDR2: SQVTM, ANQGSEA. The CDR3 bases are TGCAGCGTTGCTGGGGCGCTCCTATCTGGCTACACCTTC. Translating gives CSVAGALLSGYTF.

Comment on this clone: The identical CDR3 is also encoded by other nucleotide sequences in the sample. The chain has TRBV25-1 and TRBJ2-2; 10 nucleotides align to TRBD2. CDR1 MGHDK and CDR2 SYGVNS come from the germline V gene. CDR3 size: 15 residues. Trimming at V came to 4 bases and at J to 5 bases, leaving 4 bases not matched to a gene. CDR3 coding DNA: TGTGCCAGCAGTGGGTTAGCGGGAGGAACCGGGGAGCTGTTTTTT. Its protein product is CASSGLAGGTGELFF. The full variable domain, with the rest looked up from reference TRBV25-1 and TRBJ2-2, is EADIYQTPRYLVIGTGKKITLECSQTMGHDKMYWYQQDPGMELHLIHYSYGVNSTEKGDLSSESTVSRIRTEHFPLTLESARPSHTSQYLCASSGLAGGTGELFFGEGSRLTVL.

The chain carries TRBV28 and TRBJ1-2, with D unclear. The germline V gene has CDR1 MDHEN and CDR2 SYDVKM. V was clipped by 2 bases and J by 5 bases, with 6 bases between them. This CDR3 spans 12 amino acids. The CDR3 DNA reads TGTGCCAGCAGTTTAGAACAATATGGCTACACCTTC. This codes for CASSLEQYGYTF.

In nucleotides, the CDR3 is TGCGCCACCGGGACTAGCGGACCCTACGAGCAGTACTTC. It codes for CATGTSGPYEQYF. This chain links TRBV10-2 with TRBJ2-7, with 11 bases that match TRBD2. Germline V gene sequence: CDR1 WSHSY, CDR2 SAAADI. This CDR3 is 13 amino acids long. J gave up 2 bases and V 10 bases, and 4 bases lay outside the gene matches.

This chain uses TRBV1 with TRBJ2-1; the DNA was not compared with TRBD1, the D call given in the table. TRBV1 is classified as a pseudogene. CDR3 size: 15 residues. For the CDR3, the DNA is TGCACCAGCAGCCAAGGGCAGGGGGCTTCAAATGAGCAGTTCTTC. It is translated as CTSSQGQGASNEQFF.

This chain links TRBV29-1 with TRBJ1-2, with 7 bases aligning to TRBD1. Germline V gene data show CDR1 as SQVTM and CDR2 as ANQGSEA. Trimming cost V 4 bases and J 8 bases; bases outside gene matches: 4. This CDR3 is 11 amino acids long. The CDR3 is CSVVRGRGYTF. For the CDR3, the DNA is TGCAGCGTTGTGAGGGGGCGAGGCTACACCTTC.

A few counts support this clone. The chain joins TRBV11-3 to TRBJ2-1; 7 nucleotides align to TRBD2. The CDR3 totals 17 residues. Germline V lookup: CDR1 SGHNT, CDR2 YENEEA. The J segment lost 0 bases and the V segment lost 1 base, leaving 6 bases of the junction unmatched. CDR3 protein: CASSLAPSSGSYNEQFF. CDR3 nucleotide sequence: TGTGCCAGCAGCTTAGCCCCTTCTAGCGGCTCCTACAATGAGCAGTTCTTC.

The chain couples TRBV5-5 to TRBJ1-1; D remains unclear. The CDR3 totals 15 residues. The germline gives CDR1 SGHKS, CDR2 YYEKEE (reference sequence). The germline V and J ends were trimmed by 0 bases and 4 bases, with 13 bases remaining between them. CDR3 region: CASSLDPGVFTEAFF. The CDR3 bases are TGTGCCAGCAGCTTGGACCCGGGTGTATTCACTGAAGCTTTCTTT.

This rearrangement joins TRBV4-1 to TRBJ1-6, with 7 bases fitting TRBD1. The CDR3 runs to 16 residues. V lost 0 bases, J lost 6 bases, and 5 bases stayed unmatched. CDR1 is MGHRA, CDR2 YSYEKL, per germline. The CDR3, as DNA: TGCGCCAGCAGCCAAGATAAAGGGGGCGGTAATTCACCCCTCCACTTT. Translating gives CASSQDKGGGNSPLHF.

The chain joins TRBV6-6 to TRBJ2-1; a weak D match, TRBD2 (6 bases). CDR3 length: 16 residues. V lost 5 bases and J 9 bases, leaving 23 bases between the germline ends. Germline values: CDR1 MNHNY, CDR2 SVGAGI (reference sequence). The chain's CDR3 is CASSLRVQGGIGEQFF. CDR3 in DNA: TGTGCCAGCAGTCTTAGGGTCCAGGGAGGTATCGGTGAGCAGTTCTTC.